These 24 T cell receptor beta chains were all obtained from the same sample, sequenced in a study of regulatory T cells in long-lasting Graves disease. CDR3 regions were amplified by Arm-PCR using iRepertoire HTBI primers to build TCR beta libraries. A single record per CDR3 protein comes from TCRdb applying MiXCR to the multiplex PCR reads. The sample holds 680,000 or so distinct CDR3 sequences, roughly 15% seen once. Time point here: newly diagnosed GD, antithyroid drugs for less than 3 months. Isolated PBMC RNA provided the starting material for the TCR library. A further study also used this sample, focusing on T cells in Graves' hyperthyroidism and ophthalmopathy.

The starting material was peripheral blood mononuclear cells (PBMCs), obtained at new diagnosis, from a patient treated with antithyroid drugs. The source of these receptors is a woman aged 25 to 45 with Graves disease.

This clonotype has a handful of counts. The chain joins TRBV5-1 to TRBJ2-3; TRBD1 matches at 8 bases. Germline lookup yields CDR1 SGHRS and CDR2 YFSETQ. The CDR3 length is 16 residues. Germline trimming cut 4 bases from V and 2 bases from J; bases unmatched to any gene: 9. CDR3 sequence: CASSRRTGPYTDTQYF. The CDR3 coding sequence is TGCGCCAGCAGCCGAAGGACAGGGCCCTACACAGATACGCAGTATTTT.

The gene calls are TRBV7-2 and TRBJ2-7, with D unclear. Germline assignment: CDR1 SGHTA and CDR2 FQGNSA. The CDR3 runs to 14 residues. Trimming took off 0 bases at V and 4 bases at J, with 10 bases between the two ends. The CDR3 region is CASSLASSQYEQYF. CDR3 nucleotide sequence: TGTGCCAGCAGCTTAGCGTCATCACAGTACGAGCAGTACTTC.

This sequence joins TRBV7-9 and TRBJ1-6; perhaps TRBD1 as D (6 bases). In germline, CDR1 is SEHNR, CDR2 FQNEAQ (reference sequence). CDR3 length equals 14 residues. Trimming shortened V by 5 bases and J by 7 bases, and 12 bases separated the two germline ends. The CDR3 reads CASSPGTLNSPLHF. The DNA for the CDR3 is TGTGCCAGCAGCCCCGGGACACTAAATTCACCCCTCCACTTT. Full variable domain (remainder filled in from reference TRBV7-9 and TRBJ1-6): DTGVSQNPRHKITKRGQNVTFRCDPISEHNRLYWYRQTLGQGPEFLTYFQNEAQLEKSRLLSDRFSAERPKGSFSTLEIQRTEQGDSAMYLCASSPGTLNSPLHFGNGTRLTVT.

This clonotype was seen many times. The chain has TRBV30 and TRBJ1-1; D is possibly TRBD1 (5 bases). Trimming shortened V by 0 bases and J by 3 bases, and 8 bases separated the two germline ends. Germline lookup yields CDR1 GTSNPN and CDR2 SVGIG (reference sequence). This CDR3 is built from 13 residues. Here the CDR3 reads CAWSVQGYTEAFF. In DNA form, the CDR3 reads TGTGCCTGGAGTGTCCAGGGCTACACTGAAGCTTTCTTT.

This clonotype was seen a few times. CDR3 amino acids: CASSIVRAADQPQHF. The CDR3 bases are TGTGCCAGTAGTATTGTGAGGGCGGCAGATCAGCCCCAGCATTTT. The chain is built from TRBV19 and TRBJ1-5; no clear D gene. V was cut by 3 bases and J by 5 bases, with 14 bases left in between. The CDR3 sequence is 15 residues long. Germline V lookup: CDR1 LNHDA, CDR2 SQIVND (reference sequence).

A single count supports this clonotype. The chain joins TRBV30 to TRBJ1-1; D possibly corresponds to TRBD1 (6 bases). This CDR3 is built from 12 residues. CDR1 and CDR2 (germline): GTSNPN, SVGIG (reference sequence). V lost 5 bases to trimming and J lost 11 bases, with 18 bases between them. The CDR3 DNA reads TGTGCCTGGGTAGACAGGATCAAAGAGGCTTTCTTT. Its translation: CAWVDRIKEAFF.

As DNA, the CDR3 is TGTGCCAGCCGAAGGGAGATTGAAGCTTTCTTT. Translating it yields CASRREIEAFF. The genes are TRBV2 and TRBJ1-1, with D unresolved. This CDR3 is 11 amino acids long. Trimming removed 8 bases at V and 7 bases at J, with 11 bases between. Looked up from germline, CDR1 is SNHLY and CDR2 is FYNNEI.

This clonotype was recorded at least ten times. CDR3 in amino acids: CASSVGVSEQYF. The CDR3 DNA follows: TGTGCCAGCAGCGTTGGGGTCTCCGAGCAGTACTTC. The V gene is TRBV9, the J gene TRBJ2-7; no firm D call. The CDR3 is 12 amino acids. Germline-derived CDR1 and CDR2 are SGDLS and YYNGEE. V lost 2 bases to trimming and J lost 6 bases, with 9 bases between them.

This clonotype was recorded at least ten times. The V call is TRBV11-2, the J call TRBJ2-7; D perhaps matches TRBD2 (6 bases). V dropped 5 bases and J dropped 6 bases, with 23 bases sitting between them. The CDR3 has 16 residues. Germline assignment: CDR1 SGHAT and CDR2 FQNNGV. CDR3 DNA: TGTGCCAGCAGCCCCCGTAGGGGACTCCTTATAATCGAGCAGTACTTC. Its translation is CASSPRRGLLIIEQYF.

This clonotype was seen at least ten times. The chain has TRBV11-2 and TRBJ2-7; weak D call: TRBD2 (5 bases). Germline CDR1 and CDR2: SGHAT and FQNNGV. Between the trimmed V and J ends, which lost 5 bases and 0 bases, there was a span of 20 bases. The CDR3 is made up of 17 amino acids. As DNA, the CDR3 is TGTGCCAGCAGCCCAGAGAGAGGGCTAGCCCGCTCCTACGAGCAGTACTTC. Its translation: CASSPERGLARSYEQYF.

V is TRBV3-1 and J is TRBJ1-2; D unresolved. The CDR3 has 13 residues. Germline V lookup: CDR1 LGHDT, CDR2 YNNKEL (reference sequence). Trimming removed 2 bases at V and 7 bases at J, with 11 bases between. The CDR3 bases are TGTGCCAGCAGCCAAATCAAGAGGTCTGGCTACACCTTC. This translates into CASSQIKRSGYTF.

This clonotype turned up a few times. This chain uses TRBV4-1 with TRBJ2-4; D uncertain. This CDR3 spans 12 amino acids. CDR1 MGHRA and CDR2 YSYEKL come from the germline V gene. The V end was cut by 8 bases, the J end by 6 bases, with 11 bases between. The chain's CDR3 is CASPRNGNIQYF. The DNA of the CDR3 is TGCGCCAGCCCACGGAATGGAAACATTCAGTACTTC.

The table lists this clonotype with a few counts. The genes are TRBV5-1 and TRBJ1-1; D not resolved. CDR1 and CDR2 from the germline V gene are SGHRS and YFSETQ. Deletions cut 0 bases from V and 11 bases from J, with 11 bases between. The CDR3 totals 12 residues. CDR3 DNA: TGCGCCAGCAGCTTGGCCGAGGGATCTGCTTTCTTT. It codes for CASSLAEGSAFF.

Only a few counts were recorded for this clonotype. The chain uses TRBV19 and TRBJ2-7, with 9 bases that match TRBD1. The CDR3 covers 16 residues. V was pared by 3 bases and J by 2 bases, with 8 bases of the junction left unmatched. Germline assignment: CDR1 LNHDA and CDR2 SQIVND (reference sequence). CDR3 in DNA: TGTGCCAGTAGTATCACCCCAGGACAGGGGACCTACGAGCAGTACTTC. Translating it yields CASSITPGQGTYEQYF. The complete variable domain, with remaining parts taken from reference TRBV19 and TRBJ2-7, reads DGGITQSPKYLFRKEGQNVTLSCEQNLNHDAMYWYRQDPGQGLRLIYYSQIVNDFQKGDIAEGYSVSREKKESFPLTVTSAQKNPTAFYLCASSITPGQGTYEQYFGPGTRLTVT.

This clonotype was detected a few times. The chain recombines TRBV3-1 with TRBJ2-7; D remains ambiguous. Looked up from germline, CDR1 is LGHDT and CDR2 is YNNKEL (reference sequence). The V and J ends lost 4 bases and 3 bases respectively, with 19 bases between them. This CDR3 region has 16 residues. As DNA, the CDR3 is TGTGCCAGCAGCCCAAGGTTGTCAATTCAATACTACGAGCAGTACTTC. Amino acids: CASSPRLSIQYYEQYF.

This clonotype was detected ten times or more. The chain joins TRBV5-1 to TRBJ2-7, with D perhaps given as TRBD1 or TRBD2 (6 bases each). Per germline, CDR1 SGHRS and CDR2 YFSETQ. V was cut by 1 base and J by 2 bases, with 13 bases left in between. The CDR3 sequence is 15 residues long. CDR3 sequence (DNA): TGCGCCAGCAGCTTGTCCCCAGGGGAGGCCTACGAGCAGTACTTC. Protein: CASSLSPGEAYEQYF.

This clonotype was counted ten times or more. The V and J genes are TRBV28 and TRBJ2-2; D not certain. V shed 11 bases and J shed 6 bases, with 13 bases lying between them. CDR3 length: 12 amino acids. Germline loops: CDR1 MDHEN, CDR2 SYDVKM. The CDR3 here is CAGRSSAGELFF. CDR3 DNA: TGTGCCGGCCGGTCGTCGGCCGGGGAGCTGTTTTTT.

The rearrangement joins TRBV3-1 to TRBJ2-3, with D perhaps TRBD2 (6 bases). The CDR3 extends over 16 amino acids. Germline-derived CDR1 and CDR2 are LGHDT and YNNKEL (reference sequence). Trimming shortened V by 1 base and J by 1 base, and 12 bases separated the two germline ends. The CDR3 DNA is TGTGCCAGCAGCCAAGGGCAGGGAGGCCGCACAGATACGCAGTATTTT. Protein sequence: CASSQGQGGRTDTQYF.

The DNA of the CDR3 is TGTGCCAGCAGCGTAGATGGCAGGCCCCAAGAGACCCAGTACTTC. Translation: CASSVDGRPQETQYF. The rearrangement joins TRBV9 to TRBJ2-5; D is unresolved. Trimming left V 0 bases short and J 1 base short, with 10 bases between. Germline V gene lookup returns CDR1 SGDLS and CDR2 YYNGEE. The CDR3 is 15 residues long.

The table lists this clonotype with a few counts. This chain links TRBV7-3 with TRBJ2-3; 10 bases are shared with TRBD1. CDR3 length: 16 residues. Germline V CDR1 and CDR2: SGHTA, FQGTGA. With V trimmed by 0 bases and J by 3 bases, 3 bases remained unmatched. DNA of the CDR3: TGTGCCAGCAGCTTAACTACGGACAGGGGGACAGATACGCAGTATTTT. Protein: CASSLTTDRGTDTQYF.

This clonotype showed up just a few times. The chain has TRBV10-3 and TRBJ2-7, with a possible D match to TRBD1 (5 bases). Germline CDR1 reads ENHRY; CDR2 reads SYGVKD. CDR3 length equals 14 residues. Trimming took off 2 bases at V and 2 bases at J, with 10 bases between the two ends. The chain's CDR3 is CAISETQEPYEQYF. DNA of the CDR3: TGTGCCATCAGTGAGACACAGGAACCCTACGAGCAGTACTTC.

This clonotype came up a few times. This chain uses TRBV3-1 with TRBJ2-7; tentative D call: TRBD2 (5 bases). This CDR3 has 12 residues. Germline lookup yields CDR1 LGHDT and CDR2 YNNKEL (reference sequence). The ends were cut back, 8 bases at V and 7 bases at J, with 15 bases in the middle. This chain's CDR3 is CASEGLAQEQYF. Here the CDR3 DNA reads TGTGCCAGCGAAGGTCTAGCCCAGGAGCAGTACTTC.

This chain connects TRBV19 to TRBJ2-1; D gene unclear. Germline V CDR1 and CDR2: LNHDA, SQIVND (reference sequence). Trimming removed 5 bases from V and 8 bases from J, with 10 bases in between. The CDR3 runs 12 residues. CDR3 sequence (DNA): TGTGCCAGTAGTGGCCGACGGGATGAGCAGTTCTTC. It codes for CASSGRRDEQFF.

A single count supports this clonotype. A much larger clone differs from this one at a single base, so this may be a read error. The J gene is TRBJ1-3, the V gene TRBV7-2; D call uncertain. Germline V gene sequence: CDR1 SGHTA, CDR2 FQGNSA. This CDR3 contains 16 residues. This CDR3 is CASNLASPRTGNTIYF. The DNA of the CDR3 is TGTGCCAGCAACTTAGCGAGCCCCAGGACTGGAAACACCATATATTTT.